The 31 T cell receptor beta chains below come from one sample, sequenced in a study of Ad26.COV2.S vaccination and SARS-CoV-2 variants. Treatment: 15 to 20 received Ad26.COV2.S at low or high dose, single or two shots; about five received placebo; per-sample allocation not given. The samples were gathered on day 63 after the first injection of vaccine or placebo. Sequencing was performed with immunoSEQ multiplex PCR; in TCRdb, only in-frame clones are kept and a portion is missing. The table has 510,000 or so clones, around 88% seen once. The source material was peripheral blood, sampled in a trial of Ad26.COV2.S vaccine versus placebo. The source of these receptors is a person between 18 and 60 years old who received the Ad26.COV2.S COVID-19 vaccine or a placebo.

V gene TRBV6-5 combines with J gene TRBJ2-7; D assignment may be TRBD1 or TRBD2 (5 bases each). The CDR3 covers 13 residues. V lost 5 bases to trimming and J lost 12 bases, with 20 bases between them. Germline CDR1 is MNHEY and CDR2 is SVGAGI. DNA of the CDR3: TGTGCCAGCAGTCGAGGGACCGACGTGATTTGGTACTTC. This codes for CASSRGTDVIWYF.

The gene calls are TRBV21-1 and TRBJ2-1; TRBD1, the table's D call, was not compared with the DNA. TRBV21-1 is a recognized pseudogene. The CDR3 extends over 13 amino acids. The CDR3 loop reads CASARGRGNEQFF. The CDR3 DNA reads as TGTGCCAGCGCCCGGGGCAGGGGGAATGAGCAGTTCTTC.

This rearrangement joins TRBV28 to TRBJ1-2; TRBD1 might be the D (6 bases). Germline CDR1 is MDHEN and CDR2 is SYDVKM. V was trimmed by 8 bases and J by 4 bases, leaving 23 bases between them. The CDR3 has 16 amino acids. The CDR3 spells CASVHRGGVVSYGYTF. As DNA, the CDR3 is TGTGCCAGCGTCCATAGGGGGGGCGTCGTGAGCTATGGCTACACCTTC.

The V call is TRBV28, the J call TRBJ2-3, with 9 bases identical to TRBD2. From germline, CDR1 is MDHEN and CDR2 SYDVKM. The V and J ends lost 6 bases and 3 bases, in that order; junction bases with no gene match: 1. This CDR3 is built from 13 residues. CDR3: CASRTSGTDTQYF. The CDR3 nucleotides read TGTGCCAGCAGAACTAGCGGGACAGATACGCAGTATTTT.

V usage is TRBV5-4 and J usage is TRBJ1-2; D uncertain. Trimming stripped 0 bases from V and 4 bases from J, with 13 bases between. CDR1 is SGHNT and CDR2 is YYREEE in the germline V gene (reference sequence). This CDR3 has 15 amino acids. The CDR3, as DNA: TGTGCCAGCAGCTTGGAACTAGCGGCAGCCTATGGCTACACCTTC. As protein: CASSLELAAAYGYTF.

The V call is TRBV6-1, the J call TRBJ2-1; D call uncertain. The CDR3 is 16 amino acids. The ends were cut back, 3 bases at V and 0 bases at J, with 12 bases in the middle. CDR1 and CDR2 from the germline V gene are MNHNS and SASEGT. In DNA, the CDR3 is TGTGCCAGCAGTGACCAGCGCTTTAGCTCCTACAATGAGCAGTTCTTC. Encoded protein: CASSDQRFSSYNEQFF.

The chain is built from TRBV7-9 and TRBJ2-7, with D maybe TRBD2 (5 bases). Per germline, CDR1 SEHNR and CDR2 FQNEAQ (reference sequence). V was trimmed by 2 bases and J by 6 bases, leaving 8 bases between them. The CDR3 is made up of 12 amino acids. The CDR3 coding sequence is TGTGCCAGCAGCTTAAGTGCGGGCGAGCAGTACTTC. It translates to CASSLSAGEQYF. The variable domain in full, with the rest retrieved from reference TRBV7-9 and TRBJ2-7, is DTGVSQNPRHKITKRGQNVTFRCDPISEHNRLYWYRQTLGQGPEFLTYFQNEAQLEKSRLLSDRFSAERPKGSFSTLEIQRTEQGDSAMYLCASSLSAGEQYFGPGTRLTVT.

This rearrangement joins TRBV2 to TRBJ1-1, with TRBD1 as a possible D gene (6 bases). The CDR3 consists of 13 residues. CDR1 and CDR2 (germline): SNHLY, FYNNEI. The V end was cut by 5 bases, the J end by 6 bases, with 13 bases between. The CDR3 nucleotides read TGTGCCAGCAGTCCAGGGGTCGGGCCTGAAGCTTTCTTT. This gives the protein CASSPGVGPEAFF. Based on the CDR3 plus reference TRBV2 and TRBJ1-1, the full variable domain is EPEVTQTPSHQVTQMGQEVILRCVPISNHLYFYWYRQILGQKVEFLVSFYNNEISEKSEIFDDQFSVERPDGSNFTLKIRSTKLEDSAMYFCASSPGVGPEAFFGQGTRLTVV.

In this sample, this clone turned up a few times. The rearrangement joins TRBV29-1 to TRBJ2-3, with TRBD2 matching 13 bases. V was pared by 4 bases and J by 6 bases, with 7 bases of the junction left unmatched. CDR1 is SQVTM and CDR2 is ANQGSEA in the germline V gene. This CDR3 region has 15 residues. The CDR3 DNA is TGCAGCGTTGCTCGGGGACTAGCGGGATCTGATACGCAGTATTTT. This encodes CSVARGLAGSDTQYF.

This chain joins TRBV5-1 and TRBJ2-5; D is tentatively TRBD1 or TRBD2 (5 bases each). CDR3 length equals 13 residues. Trimming took 3 bases from V and 3 from J, leaving 9 bases between them. Germline lookup yields CDR1 SGHRS and CDR2 YFSETQ. This CDR3 reads CASSSGTEETQYF. In DNA form, the CDR3 reads TGCGCCAGCAGCTCCGGGACGGAAGAGACCCAGTACTTC. Based on the CDR3 plus reference TRBV5-1 and TRBJ2-5, the full variable domain is KAGVTQTPRYLIKTRGQQVTLSCSPISGHRSVSWYQQTPGQGLQFLFEYFSETQRNKGNFPGRFSGRQFSNSRSEMNVSTLELGDSALYLCASSSGTEETQYFGPGTRLLVL.

This clone was counted a single time. The chain joins TRBV30 to TRBJ2-1, with 9 bases matching TRBD1. Trimming at V came to 3 bases and at J to 2 bases, leaving 8 bases not matched to a gene. The CDR3 is 16 amino acids. The V gene's germline CDR1 is GTSNPN and CDR2 SVGIG (reference sequence). CDR3 loop: CAWRDAGTGTYNEQFF. The CDR3 DNA reads TGTGCCTGGAGAGATGCCGGGACAGGGACCTACAATGAGCAGTTCTTC.

The chain has TRBV5-6 and TRBJ1-2, with 7 positions matching TRBD1. Germline V lookup: CDR1 SGHDT, CDR2 YYEEEE. The CDR3 consists of 16 residues. J was trimmed by 5 bases and V by 0 bases; bases with no gene match: 10. This CDR3 is CASSLVGDRTGYGYTF. CDR3 in DNA: TGTGCCAGCAGCTTGGTGGGTGACAGGACAGGATATGGCTACACCTTC.

This sequence joins TRBV30 and TRBJ2-7; D not certain. The CDR3 consists of 14 residues. Per germline, CDR1 GTSNPN and CDR2 SVGIG (reference sequence). The V end was cut by 0 bases, the J end by 7 bases, with 16 bases between. The CDR3 sequence: CAWSVLVRTAEQYF. As DNA, the CDR3 is TGTGCCTGGAGTGTTTTAGTCCGAACGGCTGAGCAGTACTTC.

The chain combines TRBV2 with TRBJ2-5, with D perhaps TRBD1 (6 bases). V shed 4 bases and J shed 1 base, with 22 bases lying between them. Germline assignment: CDR1 SNHLY and CDR2 FYNNEI. The CDR3 has 18 residues. CDR3 nucleotides: TGTGCCAGCAGTGTTTTTTTCAGTGTGGGGGCGGGCCAAGAGACCCAGTACTTC. Encoded protein: CASSVFFSVGAGQETQYF.

The chain joins TRBV10-3 to TRBJ1-3, with 10 bases aligning to TRBD1. The germline V gene encodes CDR1 ENHRY and CDR2 SYGVKD. V lost 8 bases, J lost 0 bases, and 7 bases stayed unmatched. The CDR3 covers 16 residues. CDR3 amino acids: CAIGTGALSSGNTIYF. In nucleotides, the CDR3 is TGTGCCATCGGGACAGGGGCCCTCAGCTCTGGAAACACCATATATTTT.

This clone occurred many times. The rearrangement uses TRBV23-1 and TRBJ2-7; no clear D. TRBV23-1 falls under the ORF class, with uncertain function. Trimming removed 2 bases at V and 3 bases at J, with 14 bases between. The CDR3 is 15 amino acids. CDR3 region: CASSQPTRRFYEQYF. The CDR3 DNA is TGCGCCAGCAGTCAACCGACCAGGCGCTTCTACGAGCAGTACTTC.

The chain has TRBV6-5 and TRBJ2-5; D unclear. This CDR3 region has 14 residues. Trimming took off 7 bases at V and 7 bases at J, with 19 bases between the two ends. Germline V gene data show CDR1 as MNHEY and CDR2 as SVGAGI. CDR3 in amino acids: CASKGPALDGTQYF. CDR3 DNA: TGTGCCAGCAAAGGACCGGCCCTAGATGGGACCCAGTACTTC.

The rearrangement joins TRBV27 to TRBJ2-1; perhaps TRBD2 as D (6 bases). V shed 5 bases and J shed 5 bases, with 10 bases lying between them. The CDR3 is 13 residues long. Per germline, CDR1 MNHEY and CDR2 SMNVEV (reference sequence). The CDR3 nucleotides are TGTGCCAGCAGTACCTGGACTAACAATGAGCAGTTCTTC. It encodes CASSTWTNNEQFF.

This clone was detected a few times. This chain's CDR3 is CASSQLRAGNSPLHF. In DNA form, the CDR3 reads TGCGCCAGCAGCCAACTCAGGGCTGGCAATTCACCCCTCCACTTT. The chain employs TRBV4-3 and TRBJ1-6; maybe TRBD1 (5 bases). Germline loops: CDR1 LGHNA, CDR2 YSLEER. Trimming took off 2 bases at V and 7 bases at J, with 12 bases between the two ends. The CDR3 length is 15 residues.

Turning to this clone: Other DNA sequences in the sample encode the same CDR3. The DNA for the CDR3 is TGTGCCAGCAGCGTAAGGGGTCAAGAGACCCAGTACTTC. It translates to CASSVRGQETQYF. The chain employs TRBV9 and TRBJ2-5; D is perhaps TRBD1 (5 bases). Germline V CDR1 and CDR2: SGDLS, YYNGEE. The CDR3 consists of 13 residues. V was trimmed by 1 base and J by 2 bases, leaving 6 bases between them. The complete variable domain, with remaining parts taken from reference TRBV9 and TRBJ2-5, reads DSGVTQTPKHLITATGQRVTLRCSPRSGDLSVYWYQQSLDQGLQFLIQYYNGEERAKGNILERFSAQQFPDLHSELNLSSLELGDSALYFCASSVRGQETQYFGPGTRLLVL.

CDR3 amino acids: CASSSNPYEQYF. CDR3 coding DNA: TGTGCCAGCAGTTCTAACCCTTACGAGCAGTACTTC. The chain is built from TRBV12-3 or TRBV12-4 and TRBJ2-7, with D hard to call. With 4 bases removed from V and 4 bases from J, the gap between germline ends came to 8 bases. The CDR3 is 12 residues long.

The V and J genes are TRBV2 and TRBJ1-1; D is perhaps TRBD1 (5 bases). Trimming removed 8 bases at V and 1 base at J, with 11 bases between. This CDR3 comprises 13 residues. Per germline, CDR1 SNHLY and CDR2 FYNNEI. The CDR3 DNA reads as TGTGCCAGCTGCAGGGTTACGAACACTGAAGCTTTCTTT. This translates into CASCRVTNTEAFF.

The chain uses TRBV27 and TRBJ1-2; 7 positions match TRBD1. Unmatched junction bases numbered 1, after V lost 6 bases and J lost 0 bases. Germline V lookup: CDR1 MNHEY, CDR2 SMNVEV (reference sequence). This CDR3 contains 13 residues. The CDR3, as DNA: TGTGCCAGCAGACAGGGGACTAACTATGGCTACACCTTC. Its translation is CASRQGTNYGYTF.

This sequence joins TRBV16 and TRBJ2-4; D uncertain. CDR1 is KGHSY and CDR2 is FQNENV in the germline V gene. CDR3 size: 17 residues. Trimming took off 5 bases at V and 0 bases at J, with 17 bases between the two ends. In nucleotides, the CDR3 is TGTGCCAGCAGCACCAATGTAGGGCGTCTAGCCAAAAACATTCAGTACTTC. It specifies CASSTNVGRLAKNIQYF. Full variable domain (rest looked up from reference TRBV16 and TRBJ2-4): GEEVAQTPKHLVRGEGQKAKLYCAPIKGHSYVFWYQQVLKNEFKFLISFQNENVFDETGMPKERFSAKCLPNSPCSLEIQATKLEDSAVYFCASSTNVGRLAKNIQYFGAGTRLSVL.

The V gene is TRBV6-5, the J gene TRBJ2-3, with 8 bases aligning to TRBD2. V was clipped by 6 bases and J by 4 bases; unmatched bases: 9. Germline values: CDR1 MNHEY, CDR2 SVGAGI. The CDR3 consists of 15 residues. The CDR3 spells CASSPLAGGSDTQYF. The CDR3 DNA reads TGTGCCAGCAGCCCCCTGGCGGGAGGCTCAGATACGCAGTATTTT.

J is TRBJ2-7 and V is TRBV27; 7 bases map to TRBD2. CDR3 length: 11 residues. Germline-derived CDR1 and CDR2 are MNHEY and SMNVEV (reference sequence). With V trimmed by 8 bases and J by 5 bases, 3 bases remained unmatched. The CDR3 protein is CASGLGNEQYF. Here the CDR3 DNA reads TGTGCCAGCGGACTAGGGAACGAGCAGTACTTC.

This clone appeared a few times. The V call is TRBV19, the J call TRBJ1-4, with D unresolved. The germline V gene has CDR1 LNHDA and CDR2 SQIVND (reference sequence). V was cut by 9 bases and J by 7 bases, with 15 bases left in between. The CDR3 has 13 residues. In DNA, the CDR3 is TGTGCCAGCGCCGGGCCCAGGTCTGAAAAACTGTTTTTT. Translation: CASAGPRSEKLFF. The whole variable domain, filled in from reference TRBV19 and TRBJ1-4, reads DGGITQSPKYLFRKEGQNVTLSCEQNLNHDAMYWYRQDPGQGLRLIYYSQIVNDFQKGDIAEGYSVSREKKESFPLTVTSAQKNPTAFYLCASAGPRSEKLFFGSGTQLSVL.

This chain joins TRBV19 and TRBJ1-5, with D possibly matching TRBD1 (6 bases). Trimming cost V 6 bases and J 5 bases, with 17 bases left between them. The CDR3 has 15 residues. Per the germline V gene, CDR1 is LNHDA and CDR2 is SQIVND (reference sequence). CDR3: CASSRRGRLYQPQHF. CDR3 DNA sequence: TGTGCCAGTAGCCGTCGGGGGCGGTTATATCAGCCCCAGCATTTT.

This chain joins TRBV6-6 and TRBJ2-2; TRBD1 agrees at 10 bases. This CDR3 region has 15 residues. Germline CDR1 and CDR2: MNHNY and SVGAGI (reference sequence). J was trimmed by 6 bases and V by 6 bases; bases with no gene match: 7. The DNA for the CDR3 is TGTGCCAGCAGCAAGCGTGACAGGGGGCCCGGGGAGCTGTTTTTT. It yields the protein CASSKRDRGPGELFF.

This clone has a handful of counts. The gene calls are TRBV7-9 and TRBJ2-2, with a weak D call TRBD1 (5 bases). Trimming removed 3 bases at V and 6 bases at J, with 11 bases between. Per germline, CDR1 SEHNR and CDR2 FQNEAQ (reference sequence). This CDR3 contains 14 residues. In DNA, the CDR3 is TGTGCCAGCAGCTTCTGGTCAGGGTCCGGGGAGCTGTTTTTT. It yields the protein CASSFWSGSGELFF.

V usage is TRBV30 and J usage is TRBJ1-5; no clear D. CDR3 length equals 13 residues. Trimming removed 0 bases from V and 7 bases from J, with 10 bases in between. CDR1 GTSNPN and CDR2 SVGIG come from the germline V gene (reference sequence). CDR3 residues: CAWSVGIQQPQHF. The DNA of the CDR3 is TGTGCCTGGAGTGTAGGGATCCAACAGCCCCAGCATTTT.